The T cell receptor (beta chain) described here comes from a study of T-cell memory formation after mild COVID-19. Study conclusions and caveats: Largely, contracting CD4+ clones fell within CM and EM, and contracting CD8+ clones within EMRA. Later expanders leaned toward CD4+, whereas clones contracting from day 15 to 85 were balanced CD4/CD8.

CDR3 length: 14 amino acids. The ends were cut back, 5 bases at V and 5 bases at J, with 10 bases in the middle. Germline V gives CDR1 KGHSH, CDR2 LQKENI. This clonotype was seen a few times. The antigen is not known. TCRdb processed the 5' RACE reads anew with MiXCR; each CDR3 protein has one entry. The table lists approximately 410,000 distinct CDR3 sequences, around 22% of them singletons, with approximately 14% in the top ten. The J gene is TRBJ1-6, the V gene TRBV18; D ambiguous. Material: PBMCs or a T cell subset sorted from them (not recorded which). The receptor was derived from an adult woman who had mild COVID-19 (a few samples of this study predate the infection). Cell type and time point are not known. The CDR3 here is CASSTMDNNSPLHF. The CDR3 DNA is TGTGCCAGCTCAACAATGGATAATAATTCACCCCTCCACTTT.